The clone carrying this T cell receptor beta chain was recorded many times. What it binds is unknown. Uncontrolled infection, other autoimmune disease, pregnancy or lactation barred patients from enrollment. Clinical symptoms, serum thyroxine and TRAb, thyroid ultrasound and orbital computed tomography together formed the diagnostic basis. The sample comes from a study of T cells in Graves' hyperthyroidism and ophthalmopathy. The study's findings and limits: Most thyroid clonotypes that were expanded above 0.001 also turned up in blood. Before onset, ophthalmopathy was predicted by the model a median around 6 months earlier.

Researchers amplified the TCR beta CDR3 regions from RNA transcripts. First-round RT-PCR of the TCR CDR3 relied on the HTBI primer set. TCRdb re-called the multiplex PCR reads with MiXCR, one entry per CDR3 protein. Seen here are about 570,000 distinct CDR3 sequences, 46% observed once, and the top ten hold around a fifth. The V gene lost 4 bases and the J gene lost 2 bases, with 10 bases spanning the gap. The CDR3 length is 15 residues. The germline gives CDR1 SGHRS, CDR2 YFSETQ. The clonotype comes from an adult woman with Graves' disease, either hyperthyroidism or ophthalmopathy (not recorded which). The sequencing input was peripheral blood or thyroid tissue (not recorded which). This chain connects TRBV5-1 to TRBJ2-6, with D possibly being TRBD1 or TRBD2 (5 bases each). CDR3 bases: TGCGCCAGCAGCCCCGGGACCGCTGGGGCCAACGTCCTGACTTTC. It encodes CASSPGTAGANVLTF.